These T cell receptor beta chains were read from a single sample in a study of T cell repertoires in cytomegalovirus infection. TCRdb re-derived calls from the reads in MiXCR, one entry per CDR3 protein. The sample has about 130,000 distinct CDR3 sequences, roughly 9% seen once. The sequencing input was PBMCs. The receptors were sampled from a human donor in good health (CMV status not recorded). Some clones in this sample may be carry-over from other donors' samples. Each CDR3 is given with its conserved first and last residue. The D gene is left open where the match is weak. Size values are once, few and many counts, or a class for expanded clones, and some rows have none.

TRBV12-3/TRBV12-4	TRBJ2-3	many	-	CASRTPGTLIDTQYF	TGTGCCAGCAGAACACCCGGGACTTTGATAGATACGCAGTATTTT
TRBV12-3/TRBV12-4	TRBJ1-2	many	TRBD1	CASSQWTGHGYTF	TGTGCCAGCAGCCAATGGACAGGGCATGGCTACACCTTC
TRBV20-1	TRBJ1-3	many	-	CSAPRTTSGNTIYF	TGCAGTGCTCCTAGGACCACCTCTGGAAACACCATATATTTT
TRBV5-1	TRBJ2-7	many	-	CASSLGDGEQYF	TGCGCCAGCAGTTTGGGGGATGGCGAGCAGTACTTC
TRBV10-3	TRBJ1-1	many	-	CAISDRGKNTEAFF	TGTGCCATCAGTGATAGGGGTAAGAACACTGAAGCTTTCTTT
TRBV7-2	TRBJ2-5	many	-	CASSFMGSWETQYF	TGTGCCAGCAGCTTTATGGGGTCATGGGAGACCCAGTACTTC
TRBV7-2	TRBJ1-1	many	-	CASRPGSGEAFF	TGTGCCAGCAGGCCCGGGTCTGGGGAAGCTTTCTTT
TRBV14	TRBJ2-2	-	-	CASSQDVARELFF	TGTGCCAGCAGCCAAGATGTTGCGAGGGAGCTGTTTTTT
TRBV25-1	TRBJ1-5	many	-	CASSVWGNNQPQHF	TGTGCCAGCAGTGTCTGGGGTAACAATCAGCCCCAGCATTTT
TRBV2	TRBJ1-1	-	-	CARSDSGVAEAFF	TGTGCCAGAAGTGACTCCGGGGTGGCTGAAGCTTTCTTT
TRBV29-1	TRBJ2-3	few	TRBD2	CSVTIAGRTDTQYF	TGCAGCGTTACAATAGCGGGGCGCACAGATACGCAGTATTTT
TRBV11-2	TRBJ1-1	many	-	CASSPDRVQAFF	TGTGCCAGCAGCCCGGACCGAGTTCAAGCTTTCTTT
TRBV7-3	TRBJ2-5	many	-	CASSLTDQQETQYF	TGTGCCAGCAGCTTGACAGATCAGCAAGAGACCCAGTACTTC
TRBV11-1	TRBJ1-1	many	-	CASSFGQTEAFF	TGTGCCAGCAGCTTTGGACAGACTGAAGCTTTCTTT
TRBV20-1	TRBJ1-4	many	-	CSAQFPGPGSEKLFF	TGCAGTGCACAATTTCCGGGCCCCGGCAGTGAAAAACTGTTTTTT
TRBV7-9	TRBJ2-5	-	-	CASSLDLGFMGPGTETQYF	TGTGCCAGCAGCTTAGATTTAGGATTTATGGGACCAGGGACGGAGACCCAGTACTTC
TRBV20-1	TRBJ1-3	many	-	CSARTDLNTIYF	TGCAGTGCACGGACAGACCTAAACACCATATATTTT
TRBV24-1	TRBJ1-5	many	-	CATSDHRGNQPQHF	TGTGCCACCAGTGATCATCGGGGCAATCAGCCCCAGCATTTT
TRBV7-9	TRBJ2-7	many	-	CASNRGTSGKDEQYF	TGTGCCAGCAACCGTGGGACGTCCGGAAAAGACGAGCAGTACTTC
TRBV2	TRBJ1-4	many	-	CASSTDGLNEKLFF	TGTGCCAGCAGTACGGACGGTCTTAATGAAAAACTGTTTTTT
TRBV5-1	TRBJ2-3	few	TRBD1	CASSPHEGAGTDTQYF	TGCGCCAGCAGCCCCCATGAGGGGGCTGGCACAGATACGCAGTATTTT
TRBV12-3/TRBV12-4	TRBJ2-7	many	-	CASSSGSTYYEQYF	TGTGCCAGCAGTTCGGGGTCAACGTACTACGAGCAGTACTTC
TRBV28	TRBJ2-4	many	-	CASSPGALAKNIQYF	TGTGCCAGCAGCCCCGGGGCACTAGCCAAAAACATTCAGTACTTC
TRBV24-1	TRBJ1-5	-	-	CATSEGRNQPQHF	TGTGCCACCAGTGAAGGGAGGAATCAGCCCCAGCATTTT
TRBV20-1	TRBJ2-3	few	-	CSARDRGLSTDTQYF	TGCAGTGCTAGAGATCGCGGGCTGAGCACAGATACGCAGTATTTT
TRBV2	TRBJ2-1	many	TRBD2	CASSIGGGLEQFF	TGTGCCAGCAGCATTGGCGGGGGGCTTGAGCAGTTCTTC
TRBV20-1	TRBJ2-2	-	TRBD2	CSARGTSGGTGELFF	TGCAGTGCTAGAGGGACTAGCGGGGGCACCGGGGAGCTGTTTTTT
TRBV7-2	TRBJ2-1	many	TRBD1	CASSVRGQGNNEQFF	TGTGCCAGCAGCGTTCGGGGACAGGGTAACAATGAGCAGTTCTTC
TRBV15	TRBJ2-7	few	TRBD1	CATSRRTGSYEQYF	TGTGCCACCAGCAGAAGGACAGGCTCCTACGAGCAGTACTTC
TRBV12-3/TRBV12-4	TRBJ1-6	many	TRBD1	CASSPRQGMAYNSPLHF	TGTGCCAGCAGCCCGAGACAGGGGATGGCCTATAATTCACCCCTCCACTTT
TRBV7-8	TRBJ1-5	many	-	CASSLIQGYSNQPQHF	TGTGCCAGCAGCTTAATTCAGGGTTATAGCAATCAGCCCCAGCATTTT
TRBV20-1	TRBJ2-7	many	TRBD1	CRAGTDYEQYF	TGCAGGGCCGGGACAGACTACGAGCAGTACTTC
TRBV2	TRBJ1-5	many	-	CASSEGETESNQPQHF	TGTGCCAGCAGTGAGGGGGAGACAGAAAGCAATCAGCCCCAGCATTTT
TRBV29-1	TRBJ2-5	many	TRBD2	CSVTATGGETQYF	TGCAGCGTTACCGCGACGGGAGGAGAGACCCAGTACTTC
TRBV3-1	TRBJ1-2	many	-	CASSPPTGGYTF	TGTGCCAGCAGCCCCCCCACAGGGGGCTACACCTTC
TRBV7-9	TRBJ1-4	many	TRBD1	CASSPGTATNEKLFF	TGTGCCAGCAGCCCGGGGACAGCAACTAATGAAAAACTGTTTTTT
TRBV3-1	TRBJ1-1	few	-	CASSQIANTEAFF	TGTGCCAGCAGCCAAATAGCGAACACTGAAGCTTTCTTT
TRBV5-4	TRBJ1-2	-	-	CASSLEYGSGYTF	TGTGCCAGCAGCTTGGAATACGGATCTGGCTACACCTTC
TRBV28	TRBJ1-1	many	-	CASSPPDKNTEAFF	TGTGCCAGCAGCCCCCCGGACAAGAACACTGAAGCTTTCTTT
TRBV28	TRBJ2-7	many	-	CASSHQDGTYEQYF	TGTGCCAGCAGCCATCAGGACGGCACCTACGAGCAGTACTTC
TRBV29-1	TRBJ2-7	-	-	CSVQQGSYEQYF	TGCAGCGTTCAACAGGGCTCCTACGAGCAGTACTTC